A selection of T cell receptor beta chains follows, all from one sample in a study of blood T cell repertoires in COVID-19. The protocol was immunoSEQ multiplex PCR, while the TCRdb copy is restricted to in-frame clones and leaves out a portion. The top ten hold about 4% of the sample, which has 200,000 to 250,000 clones, around 86% seen once. Sequencing was done on a sample of PBMCs or T cells enriched from blood (not recorded which). Source of these receptors: a woman aged 40 to 50 with acute COVID-19. CDR3s include the opening cysteine and the closing phenylalanine or tryptophan. Each record gives: J gene, clone size, V gene, D gene, CDR3 protein, CDR3 DNA. D genes are given only for firm matches. Rows give clone size only sometimes, using once, few, many, or a class for an expanded clone.

TRBJ1-6 | NA | TRBV18 | NA | CASSHEGGLNSPLHF | TGTGCCAGCTCCCACGAGGGGGGGCTTAATTCACCCCTCCACTTT
TRBJ1-2 | NA | TRBV30 | NA | CAWKPPSGGYTF | TGTGCCTGGAAACCTCCTTCGGGGGGCTACACCTTC
TRBJ1-2 | NA | TRBV27 | NA | CASSPSILTGYPDGYTF | TGTGCCAGCAGTCCCAGCATCCTTACAGGGTATCCAGATGGCTACACCTTC
TRBJ1-3 | NA | TRBV5-8 | NA | CASSPGISGNTIYF | TGTGCCAGCAGCCCGGGGATCTCTGGAAACACCATATATTTT
TRBJ2-5 | NA | TRBV7-3 | TRBD2 | CASSYSPSGIQETQYF | TGTGCCAGCAGCTATTCCCCTAGCGGGATACAAGAGACCCAGTACTTC
TRBJ2-1 | once | TRBV9 | NA | CASSWTGGQGSDEQFF | TGTGCCAGCAGCTGGACGGGAGGACAGGGATCGGATGAGCAGTTCTTC
TRBJ2-5 | once | TRBV5-4 | NA | CASSPVTQQETQYF | TGTGCCAGCAGCCCCGTGACACAACAAGAGACCCAGTACTTC
TRBJ2-3 | NA | TRBV7-9 | NA | CASSPPPGQGDTQYF | TGTGCCAGCAGCCCTCCCCCGGGGCAGGGGGATACGCAGTATTTT
TRBJ2-1 | NA | TRBV13 | NA | CASSPGWVGGRNEQFF | TGTGCCAGCAGCCCCGGGTGGGTCGGGGGGCGGAATGAGCAGTTCTTC
TRBJ2-2 | NA | TRBV7-9 | TRBD1 | CASSLVQGRTGELFF | TGTGCCAGCAGCTTAGTACAGGGGAGAACCGGGGAGCTGTTTTTT
TRBJ2-3 | NA | TRBV18 | TRBD1 | CASSLRQGSTDTQYF | TGTGCCAGCTCACTCCGACAGGGGAGCACAGATACGCAGTATTTT
TRBJ1-1 | NA | TRBV7-9 | TRBD1 | CASSYGRGTEKLNTEAFF | TGTGCCAGCAGCTATGGAAGAGGGACAGAAAAATTGAACACTGAAGCTTTCTTT
TRBJ1-2 | NA | TRBV5-6 | TRBD1 | CASSWNPDRRYGYTF | TGTGCCAGCAGCTGGAACCCGGACAGGCGCTATGGCTACACCTTC
TRBJ2-3 | NA | TRBV7-9 | NA | CASSLDSRTDTQYF | TGTGCCAGCAGCTTGGACAGCCGGACAGATACGCAGTATTTT
TRBJ1-4 | few | TRBV5-1 | NA | CASSRGRGGYEKLFF | TGCGCCAGCAGCCGAGGGCGTGGAGGATATGAAAAACTGTTTTTT
TRBJ1-2 | NA | TRBV5-8 | TRBD1 | CASRATGRNYGYTF | TGTGCCAGCAGAGCGACAGGGAGAAACTATGGCTACACCTTC
TRBJ2-2 | NA | TRBV7-9 | TRBD1 | CASSSRDRGNTGELFF | TGTGCCAGCAGCTCCAGAGACAGGGGGAACACCGGGGAGCTGTTTTTT
TRBJ2-2 | NA | TRBV6-5 | TRBD1 | CASSYSTGSTGELFF | TGTGCCAGCAGTTACTCGACAGGGTCCACCGGGGAGCTGTTTTTT
TRBJ1-6 | NA | TRBV27 | NA | CASSLLREPYSPLHF | TGTGCCAGCAGCCTTCTTAGGGAGCCTTATTCACCCCTCCACTTT
TRBJ2-1 | NA | TRBV6-6 | NA | CATKSGDFQFF | TGTGCCACTAAATCGGGGGACTTTCAGTTCTTC
TRBJ2-6 | once | TRBV2 | NA | CASSLRRESGANVLTF | TGTGCCAGCAGTCTGAGGAGGGAGTCTGGGGCCAACGTCCTGACTTTC
TRBJ2-3 | NA | TRBV9 | NA | CASSVGHSTDTQYF | TGTGCCAGCAGCGTAGGACACAGCACAGATACGCAGTATTTT
TRBJ2-5 | NA | TRBV5-1 | NA | CASSRFVGRNQETQYF | TGCGCCAGCAGCCGCTTCGTGGGGCGAAATCAAGAGACCCAGTACTTC
TRBJ1-1 | few | TRBV19 | TRBD1 | CASSLLRSQGARRTEAFF | TGTGCCAGTAGTCTCCTAAGATCGCAGGGGGCAAGAAGGACTGAAGCTTTCTTT
TRBJ1-2 | NA | TRBV5-1 | TRBD1 | CASSERSGQGGGYTF | TGCGCCAGCAGCGAGAGATCCGGACAGGGAGGTGGCTACACCTTC
TRBJ2-5 | NA | TRBV5-1 | TRBD2 | CASSLWSGGLQETQYF | TGCGCCAGCAGCTTGTGGAGCGGGGGGCTTCAAGAGACCCAGTACTTC
TRBJ2-3 | NA | TRBV11-2 | NA | CASSSRVGDKVNF | TGTGCCAGCAGCTCCAGGGTTGGGGACAAGGTGAATTTT
TRBJ1-6 | NA | TRBV5-6 | NA | CASSLKTGGYSPLHF | TGTGCCAGCAGCTTGAAGACAGGAGGATATTCACCCCTCCACTTT
TRBJ1-2 | once | TRBV27 | TRBD1 | CASSVDRAHYGYTF | TGTGCCAGCAGTGTGGACAGGGCACACTATGGCTACACCTTC
TRBJ2-1 | NA | TRBV9 | TRBD2 | CASSVVAGGPMYEQFF | TGTGCCAGCAGCGTAGTGGCGGGGGGGCCTATGTATGAGCAGTTCTTC
TRBJ1-1 | NA | TRBV30 | TRBD1 | CAWRTGTGDAGLF | TGTGCCTGGAGAACCGGGACAGGGGACGCCGGCCTCTTT
TRBJ1-1 | NA | TRBV27 | NA | CASSVTVVGTEAFF | TGTGCCAGCAGTGTGACAGTCGTGGGCACTGAAGCTTTCTTT
TRBJ1-6 | NA | TRBV7-9 | TRBD1 | CASRDRDRVNSPLHF | TGTGCCAGCAGGGACCGGGACAGGGTTAATTCACCCCTCCACTTT
TRBJ1-6 | once | TRBV2 | NA | CASSYGPNSPLHF | TGTGCCAGCAGTTACGGTCCTAATTCACCCCTCCACTTT
TRBJ1-2 | NA | TRBV7-2 | TRBD1 | CASSSRQGARGYTF | TGTGCCAGCAGCTCCAGACAGGGGGCGCGGGGCTACACCTTC
TRBJ1-1 | NA | TRBV6-2/TRBV6-3 | NA | CASSYNARNTEAFF | TGTGCCAGCAGTTATAATGCTAGGAACACTGAAGCTTTCTTT
TRBJ2-3 | NA | TRBV7-9 | NA | CASSSPGGAEDTQYF | TGTGCCAGCAGCTCACCCGGCGGGGCGGAAGATACGCAGTATTTT
TRBJ2-1 | NA | TRBV5-1 | TRBD1 | CASSLEGQGAINEQFF | TGCGCCAGCAGCTTGGAGGGACAGGGGGCGATCAATGAGCAGTTCTTC
TRBJ2-1 | once | TRBV9 | TRBD2 | CASSDGTSGGIAKDNEQFF | TGTGCCAGCAGCGATGGGACTAGCGGGGGGATCGCAAAAGACAATGAGCAGTTCTTC
TRBJ2-1 | NA | TRBV15 | NA | CATSRDRLSDEQFF | TGTGCCACCAGCAGAGATCGGCTCAGCGATGAGCAGTTCTTC
TRBJ1-2 | NA | TRBV4-2 | TRBD1 | CASSHWDREYGYTF | TGTGCCAGCAGCCATTGGGACAGAGAGTATGGCTACACCTTC
TRBJ2-3 | few | TRBV5-1 | NA | CASSLVGGPDTQYF | TGCGCCAGCAGCTTGGTGGGGGGGCCCGATACGCAGTATTTT
TRBJ1-2 | NA | TRBV9 | NA | CASSRASNYGYTF | TGTGCCAGCAGCCGCGCCTCTAACTATGGCTACACCTTC
TRBJ1-3 | NA | TRBV9 | NA | CASSVVPGADGNTIYF | TGTGCCAGCAGCGTAGTTCCAGGGGCAGATGGAAACACCATATATTTT
TRBJ1-1 | NA | TRBV6-6 | TRBD1 | CASTLLGQGNTEAFF | TGTGCCAGCACCTTGTTGGGACAGGGGAACACTGAAGCTTTCTTT
TRBJ2-3 | NA | TRBV4-3 | NA | CASSQVYRDTQYF | TGCGCCAGCAGCCAAGTTTATCGAGATACGCAGTATTTT
TRBJ2-1 | NA | TRBV7-2 | NA | CASSLNARGWNEQFF | TGTGCCAGCAGCTTAAATGCCAGGGGTTGGAATGAGCAGTTCTTC
TRBJ2-3 | NA | TRBV4-3 | NA | CASSQGLSSGDTQYF | TGCGCCAGCAGCCAAGGTTTAAGTTCGGGAGATACGCAGTATTTT
TRBJ1-4 | NA | TRBV5-1 | NA | CASSTATNEKLFF | TGCGCCAGCAGCACTGCAACTAATGAAAAACTGTTTTTT
TRBJ1-1 | NA | TRBV7-3 | NA | CASSPAVGGVGGMNTEAFF | TGTGCCAGCAGCCCCGCCGTGGGGGGAGTTGGCGGCATGAACACTGAAGCTTTCTTT
TRBJ1-1 | NA | TRBV11-2 | NA | CASSGRGAGEAFF | TGTGCCAGCAGCGGCAGGGGCGCCGGAGAAGCTTTCTTT
TRBJ2-5 | NA | TRBV18 | NA | CASSPGQQETQYF | TGTGCCAGCTCACCGGGACAACAGGAGACCCAGTACTTC
TRBJ2-1 | NA | TRBV3-1/TRBV3-2 | TRBD1 | CASSHMRQGVSQFF | TGTGCCAGCAGCCATATGAGACAGGGAGTATCGCAGTTCTTC
TRBJ1-3 | NA | TRBV19 | NA | CASSIRSGDSGNTIYF | TGTGCCAGTAGTATTCGGTCAGGGGATTCTGGAAACACCATATATTTT
TRBJ2-7 | NA | TRBV19 | TRBD1 | CASSFGQGGYEQYF | TGTGCCAGTAGTTTCGGACAGGGTGGGTACGAGCAGTACTTC